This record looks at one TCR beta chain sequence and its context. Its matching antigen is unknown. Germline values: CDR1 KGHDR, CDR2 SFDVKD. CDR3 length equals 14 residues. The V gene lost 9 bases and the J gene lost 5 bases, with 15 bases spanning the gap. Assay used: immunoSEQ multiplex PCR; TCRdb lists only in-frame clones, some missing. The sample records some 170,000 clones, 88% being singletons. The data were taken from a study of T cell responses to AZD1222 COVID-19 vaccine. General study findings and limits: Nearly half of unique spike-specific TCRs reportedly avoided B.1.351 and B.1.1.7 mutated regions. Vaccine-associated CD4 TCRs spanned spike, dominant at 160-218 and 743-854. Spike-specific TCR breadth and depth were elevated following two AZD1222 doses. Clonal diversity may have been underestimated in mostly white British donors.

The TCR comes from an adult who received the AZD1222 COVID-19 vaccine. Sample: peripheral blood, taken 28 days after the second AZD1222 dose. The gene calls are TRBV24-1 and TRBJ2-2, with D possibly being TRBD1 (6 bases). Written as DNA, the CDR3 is TGTGCCACCTCACACCGGACAGAGACCGGGGAGCTGTTTTTT. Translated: CATSHRTETGELFF.